This TCR beta chain was obtained from a study of T cell changes during pregnancy in multiple sclerosis. CDR1 is SGHVS and CDR2 is FNYEAQ in the germline V gene. This CDR3 has 15 amino acids. V lost 3 bases and J 2 bases, leaving 14 bases between the germline ends. In its sample, this clone was seen once. Libraries were prepared by immunoSEQ multiplex PCR; TCRdb keeps only in-frame clonotypes and omits some of them. Of around 35,000 clones listed, 90% are singletons. The receptor's source is a female donor with multiple sclerosis, enrolled in a pregnancy study. The source material was CD8+ T cells from peripheral blood mononuclear cells, sampled before pregnancy. This chain uses TRBV7-6 with TRBJ2-7, with D perhaps matching TRBD1 (6 bases). The DNA for the CDR3 is TGTGCCAGCAGCTTTGGCAGGGGATTTACCTACGAGCAGTACTTC. Its protein is CASSFGRGFTYEQYF.